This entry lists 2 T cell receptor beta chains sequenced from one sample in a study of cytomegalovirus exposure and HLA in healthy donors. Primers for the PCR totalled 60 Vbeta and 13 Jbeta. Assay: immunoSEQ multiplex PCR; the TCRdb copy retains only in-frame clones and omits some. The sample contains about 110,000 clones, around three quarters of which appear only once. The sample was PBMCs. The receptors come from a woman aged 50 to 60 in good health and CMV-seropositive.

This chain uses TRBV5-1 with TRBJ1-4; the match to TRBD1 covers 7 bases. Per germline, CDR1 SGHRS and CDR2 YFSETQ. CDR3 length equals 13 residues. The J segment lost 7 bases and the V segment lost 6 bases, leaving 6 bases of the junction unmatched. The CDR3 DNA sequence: TGCGCCAGCAAAAGGGGGCATGGTGAAAAACTGTTTTTT. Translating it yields CASKRGHGEKLFF.

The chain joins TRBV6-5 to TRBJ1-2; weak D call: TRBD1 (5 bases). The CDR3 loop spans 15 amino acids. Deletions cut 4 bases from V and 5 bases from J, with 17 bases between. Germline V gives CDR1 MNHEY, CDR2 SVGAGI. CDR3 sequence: CASSSSPAGGYGYTF. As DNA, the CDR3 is TGTGCCAGCAGTTCCTCTCCAGCGGGGGGTTATGGCTACACCTTC.